There are a few counts of the clone carrying this T cell receptor (beta chain). The antigen remains unidentified. The data derive from a study of identical twins. Study-wide results and limits: Beta out-of-frame twin sharing showed a weaker excess.

TCRdb re-derived calls from the 5' RACE reads in MiXCR, one entry per CDR3 protein. The data contain roughly 470,000 distinct CDR3 sequences, over 11% of them singletons. The V and J ends lost 3 bases and 6 bases respectively, with 13 bases between them. CDR3 length: 14 residues. CDR1 SGHRS and CDR2 YFSETQ come from the germline V gene. These data were also reused for a study on yellow fever vaccine responses in identical twins. This second study says: After vaccination, twins' T cell response reportedly seemed partly convergent, partly personalized.

The clonotype comes from a woman between 18 and 30 years old in good health. This rearrangement joins TRBV5-1 to TRBJ2-1; possible D gene TRBD2, 6 bases. Sequenced input: CD4+ T cells sorted from blood. The CDR3 DNA is TGCGCCAGCAGCTGGAGGGACGCCCTCAATGAGCAGTTCTTC. The encoded protein is CASSWRDALNEQFF.